The subject of this entry is one T cell receptor beta chain. Its antigen is not yet known. No qualities accompany the bases; no much larger clone lies one base away. Receptors were amplified or captured by multiplex PCR. Sequencing took place on an Illumina HiSeq 4000. iRepertoire HTBI primers and Arm-PCR amplification of CDR3 regions were used to construct TCR beta libraries. Before sequencing, the PCR products went through gel purification. Per the original workflow: A total of roughly 58 TRBV and more than twelve TRBJ segments were identified across samples and were used for gene usage analysis of CDR3 amino acid clonotypes. COPE and FqMerger were used to merge filtered high-quality paired reads into contigs. BLAST was used to align contigs to IMGT TRBV, TRBD and TRBJ reference genes, with CDR3 defined following IMGT. Clonotypes above 0.1% frequency were classified as highly expanded clones. Repertoire diversity was measured by Shannon entropy, and V-J evenness by the Gini coefficient. A clonotype found in more than one individual was treated as public. The public reads were reprocessed in TCRdb via fastp at Q25 and MiXCR, keeping in-frame beta chains. Each record represents a unique CDR3 protein, reported with the most common genes and DNA among its rows. TCRdb's processing, not the authors', yielded these V and J calls. Present in this sample are about 310,000 distinct CDR3 sequences, over 15% of which were seen just once. The top ten clones comprise around 36% of the sample.

In light of the paper, this sample's time point label describes: newly diagnosed GD, antithyroid drugs for less than 3 months. For both TCR sequencing and RNA sequencing, RNA was extracted from PBMCs in TRIzol. Graves' disease was diagnosed according to American Thyroid Association guidelines. Patients were recruited from an endocrinology department in Xi'an, China. Each patient gave approximately 9.7 milliliters of peripheral blood, collected in an EDTA anticoagulant tube. Ficoll Paque Plus density gradient separation was used to isolate PBMCs, and no further T cell sorting was performed. An Agilent 2100 Bioanalyzer and agarose gel were used to check RNA quality, and a NanoDrop 2000 was used to measure RNA concentration. These data come from a study of regulatory T cells in long-lasting Graves disease (dated by TCRdb to about 2021). About the study as a whole: Antithyroid drugs had been taken for less than 3 months by newly diagnosed Graves' disease patients. Patients with persistent Graves' disease were compared with patients with newly diagnosed Graves' disease using TCR sequencing and RNA sequencing of peripheral blood. The study was registered as a clinical trial and conducted in China. A total of roughly 33 samples were covered by TCR sequencing, comprising some 13 persistent and around 20 newly diagnosed Graves' disease patients. General conclusions and limits of the study: TRBV28, TRBJ1-2 and TRBJ2-5 were preferentially used in persistent disease, while TRBV20-1 and TRBJ2-1 were favored in newly diagnosed disease. Persistent Graves' disease patients showed lower TCR Shannon entropy and fewer highly expanded clones than newly diagnosed patients, suggesting clonal expansion. Only the TCR beta chain was sequenced and analyzed. Patients with persistent disease shared more public clonotypes (approximately 2,500) than newly diagnosed patients did (approximately 1,000). The authors noted that the small sample size was a limitation that may lower accuracy. The study examined only peripheral blood because the primary lesion, thyroid tissue, could not be accessed.

V is cut back by 3 bases and J by 8 bases, with 7 bases in the junction unmatched. The CDR3 runs 15 amino acids, cysteine and phenylalanine included. Only CDR3 DNA remains: 45 bases, in frame from the first base. Rearrangement joined TRBV12-3 or TRBV12-4 to TRBJ2-1; 10 middle bases align to TRBD2. Sequences were derived from peripheral blood mononuclear cells (PBMCs), sampled at new diagnosis, from a patient treated with antithyroid drugs. The sequence was collected from a female donor with Graves disease. The CDR3 region: CASSFGASGSHEQFF. The DNA sequence reads TGTGCCAGCAGTTTTGGGGCTAGCGGGAGTCATGAGCAGTTCTTC.